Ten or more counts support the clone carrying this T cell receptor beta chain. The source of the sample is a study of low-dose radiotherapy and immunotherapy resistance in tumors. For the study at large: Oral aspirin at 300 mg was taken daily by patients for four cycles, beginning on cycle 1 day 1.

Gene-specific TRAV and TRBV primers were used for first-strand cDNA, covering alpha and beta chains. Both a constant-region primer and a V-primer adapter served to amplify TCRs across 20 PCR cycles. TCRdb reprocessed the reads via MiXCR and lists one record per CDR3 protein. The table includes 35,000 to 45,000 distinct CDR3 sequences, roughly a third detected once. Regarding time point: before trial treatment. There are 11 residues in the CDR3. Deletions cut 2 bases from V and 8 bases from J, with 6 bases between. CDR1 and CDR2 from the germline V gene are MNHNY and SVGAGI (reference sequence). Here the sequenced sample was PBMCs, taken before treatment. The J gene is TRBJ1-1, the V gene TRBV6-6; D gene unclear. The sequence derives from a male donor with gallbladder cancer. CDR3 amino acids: CASSYDLEAFF. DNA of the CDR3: TGTGCCAGCAGTTACGACCTGGAAGCTTTCTTT.